These 24 T cell receptor beta chains came from one sample sequenced in a study of blood T cell repertoires in COVID-19. The assay was immunoSEQ multiplex PCR, and TCRdb's table has in-frame clones only and misses some. The data hold about 200,000 clones, with around 82% observed a single time. Sequences were obtained from PBMCs or T cells enriched from blood (not recorded which). The receptors were sampled from a woman aged 60-70 years with acute COVID-19.

This clone has a handful of counts. This sequence joins TRBV18 and TRBJ1-3; unclear D gene. CDR1 KGHSH and CDR2 LQKENI come from the germline V gene. The CDR3 runs to 17 residues. Deletions cut 2 bases from V and 6 bases from J, with 20 bases between. Here the CDR3 reads CASSPARGIRSQNTIYF. DNA of the CDR3: TGTGCCAGCTCACCAGCCCGAGGTATTAGGAGTCAAAACACCATATATTTT. Full variable domain (remainder filled in from reference TRBV18 and TRBJ1-3): NAGVMQNPRHLVRRRGQEARLRCSPMKGHSHVYWYRQLPEEGLKFMVYLQKENIIDESGMPKERFSAEFPKEGPSILRIQQVVRGDSAAYFCASSPARGIRSQNTIYFGEGSWLTVV.

The chain carries TRBV11-2 and TRBJ1-2, with a weak D call TRBD1 (6 bases). Germline V gene lookup returns CDR1 SGHAT and CDR2 FQNNGV. This CDR3 is built from 15 residues. Trimming left V 1 base short and J 5 bases short, with 14 bases between. The CDR3 DNA reads TGTGCCAGCAGCTTAGTTCTGGGGGCGAGGTATGGCTACACCTTC. Protein product: CASSLVLGARYGYTF.

The chain is built from TRBV10-1 and TRBJ1-2; no clear D. V lost 0 bases to trimming and J lost 6 bases, with 14 bases between them. This CDR3 has 15 amino acids. Germline lookup yields CDR1 WNHNN and CDR2 SYGVQD (reference sequence). The CDR3 loop reads CASSESRMSRDGYTF. The CDR3 bases are TGCGCCAGCAGTGAGTCACGAATGAGTAGAGATGGCTACACCTTC.

The chain joins TRBV6-2 or TRBV6-3 to TRBJ2-5, with D perhaps TRBD2 (6 bases). CDR3 length: 16 residues. Trimming cost V 3 bases and J 1 base, with 15 bases left between them. Germline V gives CDR1 MNHEY, CDR2 SVGEGT. The CDR3 region has the DNA TGTGCCAGCAGTTATCGAACGGGGGACCCCCAAGAGACCCAGTACTTC. Translation: CASSYRTGDPQETQYF.

The V and J genes are TRBV5-4 and TRBJ2-7, with D maybe TRBD2 (6 bases). Trimming took off 4 bases at V and 0 bases at J, with 17 bases between the two ends. This CDR3 contains 16 residues. Germline V gives CDR1 SGHNT, CDR2 YYREEE (reference sequence). The CDR3 loop reads CASSPPGSGSSYEQYF. For the CDR3, the DNA is TGTGCCAGCAGCCCCCCTGGAAGCGGGTCCTCCTACGAGCAGTACTTC.

The rearrangement links TRBV5-1 to TRBJ2-5, with 13 bases lining up with TRBD2. This CDR3 comprises 16 residues. Germline loops: CDR1 SGHRS, CDR2 YFSETQ. V shed 1 base and J 4 bases; nucleotides not matched to a gene: 4. CDR3 in amino acids: CASSLPTSGGGETQYF. As DNA, the CDR3 is TGCGCCAGCAGCTTGCCCACTAGCGGGGGGGGAGAGACCCAGTACTTC.

This rearrangement joins TRBV11-2 to TRBJ2-7, with D possibly being TRBD1 (6 bases). The CDR3 consists of 16 residues. Trimming shortened V by 5 bases and J by 1 base, and 18 bases separated the two germline ends. CDR1 is SGHAT, CDR2 FQNNGV, per germline. CDR3 in DNA: TGTGCCAGCAGCCTGGGTGGGTGGACAGATTCCTACGAGCAGTACGTC. It encodes CASSLGGWTDSYEQYV.

V is TRBV7-2 and J is TRBJ2-7; TRBD1 aligns across 8 bases. Germline V CDR1 and CDR2: SGHTA, FQGNSA. After removal of 5 bases from V and 2 bases from J, the junction contained 5 bases not matched to a gene. The CDR3 covers 14 residues. DNA of the CDR3: TGTGCCAGCAGCAACGGACAGGGTCCCTACGAGCAGTACTTC. This sequence encodes CASSNGQGPYEQYF.

The rearrangement joins TRBV9 to TRBJ1-3; D gene unclear. The CDR3 is 15 residues long. Germline CDR1 and CDR2: SGDLS and YYNGEE. V gave up 0 bases and J gave up 4 bases, with 11 bases separating them. CDR3 sequence reads: CASSVAAVPGNTIYF. As DNA, the CDR3 is TGTGCCAGCAGCGTAGCGGCGGTCCCCGGAAACACCATATATTTT.

The J gene is TRBJ1-5, the V gene TRBV4-1; TRBD1 might be the D (6 bases). Trimming shortened V by 0 bases and J by 1 base, and 16 bases separated the two germline ends. Germline CDR1 reads MGHRA; CDR2 reads YSYEKL. The CDR3 covers 18 residues. CDR3 bases: TGCGCCAGCAGCCAAGATTCGGGGGGGCTGGGGAGCAATCAGCCCCAGCATTTT. Translating gives CASSQDSGGLGSNQPQHF.

The chain carries TRBV7-2 and TRBJ2-7; a weak D match, TRBD1 (5 bases). V was cut by 3 bases and J by 3 bases, with 6 bases left in between. Looked up from germline, CDR1 is SGHTA and CDR2 is FQGNSA. CDR3 length: 12 residues. The CDR3 protein is CASSFQGYEQYF. As DNA, the CDR3 is TGTGCCAGCAGCTTCCAGGGCTACGAGCAGTACTTC.

By proportion, this clone is medium-sized. The V call is TRBV7-9, the J call TRBJ1-5, with TRBD1 matching over 8 bases. The CDR3 loop spans 13 amino acids. Germline CDR1 SEHNR, CDR2 FQNEAQ (reference sequence). J gave up 7 bases and V 4 bases, and 3 bases lay outside the gene matches. CDR3 sequence: CASSSDRVQPQHF. CDR3 nucleotide sequence: TGTGCCAGCAGCTCGGACAGGGTCCAGCCCCAGCATTTT.

J is TRBJ2-1 and V is TRBV18, with TRBD2 matching over 12 bases. CDR3 length: 17 residues. Germline CDR1 KGHSH, CDR2 LQKENI. Trimming removed 0 bases from V and 7 bases from J; junction bases left unmatched: 7. CDR3 sequence (DNA): TGTGCCAGCTCACCACCGGTTTGGACTAGCGGGATAAATGAGCAGTTCTTC. Translated: CASSPPVWTSGINEQFF.

This clone was counted only a few times. V gene TRBV6-2 or TRBV6-3 combines with J gene TRBJ1-4; maybe TRBD1 (6 bases). V dropped 6 bases and J dropped 2 bases, with 13 bases sitting between them. This CDR3 has 15 residues. The germline V gene has CDR1 MNHEY and CDR2 SVGEGT. CDR3 in amino acids: CASRPGQGTNEKLFF. CDR3 DNA sequence: TGTGCCAGCAGACCTGGGCAGGGGACTAATGAAAAACTGTTTTTT.

This clone was counted between two and nine times. V is TRBV14 and J is TRBJ2-2, with TRBD2 as a possible D gene (5 bases). The CDR3 contains 18 residues. V was clipped by 0 bases and J by 4 bases, with 18 bases between them. Germline assignment: CDR1 SGHDN and CDR2 FVKESK. The CDR3 DNA reads TGTGCCAGCAGCCAAGATAGGCAGGCCAAAGGAGGCACCGGGGAGCTGTTTTTT. Encoded protein: CASSQDRQAKGGTGELFF. The entire variable domain, with the rest obtained from reference TRBV14 and TRBJ2-2, is as follows: EAGVTQFPSHSVIEKGQTVTLRCDPISGHDNLYWYRRVMGKEIKFLLHFVKESKQDESGMPNNRFLAERTGGTYSTLKVQPAELEDSGVYFCASSQDRQAKGGTGELFFGEGSRLTVL.

This chain uses TRBV6-2 or TRBV6-3 with TRBJ2-3, with 9 bases identical to TRBD2. The V gene end was trimmed by 5 bases and the J gene end by 8 bases; junction bases not matched to a gene: 8. The CDR3 has 14 residues. Per the germline V gene, CDR1 is MNHEY and CDR2 is SVGEGT. In DNA, the CDR3 is TGTGCCAGCAGTCAAGGAGCGGGGGGCGGTACGCAGTATTTT. Its protein is CASSQGAGGGTQYF.

The chain employs TRBV5-1 and TRBJ2-4; perhaps TRBD1 as D (7 bases). The V gene lost 5 bases and the J gene lost 9 bases, with 27 bases spanning the gap. The CDR3 runs to 17 residues. CDR1 is SGHRS and CDR2 is YFSETQ in the germline V gene. CDR3 amino acids: CASRDLGGQQEWSIQYF. The CDR3 nucleotides are TGCGCCAGCAGAGACCTGGGGGGACAGCAAGAATGGAGCATTCAGTACTTC.

The chain has TRBV25-1 and TRBJ1-1; D is uncertain. V was clipped by 3 bases and J by 5 bases, with 13 bases between them. The CDR3 has 14 amino acids. Germline values: CDR1 MGHDK, CDR2 SYGVNS. CDR3 in DNA: TGTGCCAGCAGTGATACCCGCTTGAGGACTGAAGCTTTCTTT. Its protein is CASSDTRLRTEAFF.

The V and J genes are TRBV7-9 and TRBJ2-7; perhaps TRBD1 as D (8 bases). Germline V gene data show CDR1 as SEHNR and CDR2 as FQNEAQ (reference sequence). Trimming cost V 6 bases and J 0 bases, with 15 bases left between them. The CDR3 spans 15 residues. The CDR3 DNA reads TGTGCCAGCAGGCCCACAGGGGGGGGCTCCTACGAGCAGTACTTC. Translation gives CASRPTGGGSYEQYF.

The V and J genes are TRBV10-3 and TRBJ1-2, with unresolved D. Germline V gene lookup returns CDR1 ENHRY and CDR2 SYGVKD. The CDR3 runs 14 residues. Trimming took off 4 bases at V and 4 bases at J, with 13 bases between the two ends. The CDR3 spells CAISVVGQVYGYTF. DNA of the CDR3: TGTGCCATCAGTGTAGTTGGGCAGGTCTATGGCTACACCTTC.

This clone was seen many times. The chain has TRBV4-3 and TRBJ2-1, with TRBD2 identical over 9 bases. The CDR3 runs 15 residues. Germline V gene lookup returns CDR1 LGHNA and CDR2 YSLEER. The junction had 6 bases not matched to a gene; V was cut back by 0 bases and J by 9 bases. The CDR3 DNA sequence: TGCGCCAGCAGCCAAGAAGCGGGAGGACCGGGTGAGCAGTTCTTC. Translating gives CASSQEAGGPGEQFF.

The chain recombines TRBV6-5 with TRBJ2-5; 7 nucleotides line up with TRBD2. The CDR3 runs to 15 residues. The V gene end was trimmed by 0 bases and the J gene end by 2 bases; junction bases not matched to a gene: 3. Germline loops: CDR1 MNHEY, CDR2 SVGAGI. CDR3 sequence reads: CASSYSAGEQETQYF. The CDR3 nucleotides are TGTGCCAGCAGTTACTCGGCGGGGGAGCAAGAGACCCAGTACTTC.

This chain links TRBV18 with TRBJ1-2, with unresolved D. The CDR3 loop spans 13 amino acids. The ends were cut back, 4 bases at V and 5 bases at J, with 11 bases in the middle. Germline loops: CDR1 KGHSH, CDR2 LQKENI. For the CDR3, the DNA is TGTGCCAGCTCACATGGACGGGAATATGGCTACACCTTC. It specifies CASSHGREYGYTF.

The V call is TRBV7-6, the J call TRBJ2-1; TRBD2 might be the D (5 bases). With 5 bases removed from V and 1 base from J, the gap between germline ends came to 12 bases. Germline values: CDR1 SGHVS, CDR2 FNYEAQ. CDR3 length equals 15 residues. The CDR3 loop reads CASSERTSSYNEQFF. CDR3 bases: TGTGCCAGCAGCGAAAGGACTTCTTCCTACAATGAGCAGTTCTTC. Full variable domain (remainder filled in from reference TRBV7-6 and TRBJ2-1): GAGVSQSPRYKVTKRGQDVALRCDPISGHVSLYWYRQALGQGPEFLTYFNYEAQQDKSGLPNDRFSAERPEGSISTLTIQRTEQRDSAMYRCASSERTSSYNEQFFGPGTRLTVL.